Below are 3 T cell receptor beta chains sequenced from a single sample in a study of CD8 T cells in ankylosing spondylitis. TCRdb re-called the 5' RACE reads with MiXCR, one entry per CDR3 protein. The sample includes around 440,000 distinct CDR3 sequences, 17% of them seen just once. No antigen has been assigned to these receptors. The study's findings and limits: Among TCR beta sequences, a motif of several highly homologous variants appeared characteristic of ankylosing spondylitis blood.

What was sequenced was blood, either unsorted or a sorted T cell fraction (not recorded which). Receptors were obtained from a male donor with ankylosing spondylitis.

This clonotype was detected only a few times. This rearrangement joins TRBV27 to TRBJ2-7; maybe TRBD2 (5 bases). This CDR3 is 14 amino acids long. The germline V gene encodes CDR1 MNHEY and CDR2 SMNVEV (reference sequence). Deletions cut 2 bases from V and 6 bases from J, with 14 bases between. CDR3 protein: CASSLGLAFGEQYF. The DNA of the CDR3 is TGTGCCAGCAGTTTAGGCCTAGCCTTCGGCGAGCAGTACTTC.

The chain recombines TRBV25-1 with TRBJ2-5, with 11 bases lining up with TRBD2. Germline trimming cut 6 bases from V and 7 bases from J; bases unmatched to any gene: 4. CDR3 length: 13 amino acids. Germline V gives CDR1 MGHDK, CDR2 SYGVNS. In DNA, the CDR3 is TGTGCCAGCAGCGCAGGGACTAGCGGGACCCAGTACTTC. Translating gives CASSAGTSGTQYF.

CDR3: CASSLLGDRGLVTGELFF. CDR3 DNA: TGTGCCAGCAGCTTGTTAGGGGACAGGGGGCTCGTCACCGGGGAGCTGTTTTTT. The chain recombines TRBV5-6 with TRBJ2-2; 12 bases agree with TRBD1. This CDR3 is 18 amino acids long. V lost 1 base, J lost 4 bases, and 8 bases stayed unmatched. Per germline, CDR1 SGHDT and CDR2 YYEEEE.